These 8 T cell receptor beta chains were sequenced from one sample in a study of PD-1 blockade in classical Hodgkin lymphoma. Every patient experienced relapse after autologous stem cell transplantation, and brentuximab vedotin exposure varied. Assay used: immunoSEQ multiplex PCR; TCRdb lists only in-frame clones, some missing. The sample carries roughly 56,000 clones, more than 75% recorded once. The sequences come from peripheral blood mononuclear cells (PBMCs), collected before the second cycle of nivolumab. Source of these receptors: a human donor with classical Hodgkin lymphoma.

The chain employs TRBV9 and TRBJ2-5; D is undetermined. There are 12 residues in the CDR3. V was cut by 3 bases and J by 7 bases, with 10 bases left in between. Per germline, CDR1 SGDLS and CDR2 YYNGEE. In nucleotides, the CDR3 is TGTGCCAGCAGCGCCGACGTCGGGACCCAGTACTTC. Amino acids: CASSADVGTQYF.

V is TRBV5-1 and J is TRBJ1-5; TRBD1 agrees at 9 bases. This CDR3 contains 14 residues. Germline V gives CDR1 SGHRS, CDR2 YFSETQ. The J segment lost 4 bases and the V segment lost 4 bases, leaving 3 bases of the junction unmatched. This CDR3 is CASSAGTGNQPQHF. The CDR3 bases are TGCGCCAGCAGCGCCGGGACAGGGAATCAGCCCCAGCATTTT.

This clone is a singleton in its sample. The rearrangement joins TRBV5-1 to TRBJ2-1; D gene unclear. This CDR3 region has 15 residues. Germline loops: CDR1 SGHRS, CDR2 YFSETQ. The V end was cut by 0 bases, the J end by 3 bases, with 10 bases between. CDR3 DNA sequence: TGCGCCAGCAGCTTGGTTCCAGGATACTACAATGAGCAGTTCTTC. It translates to CASSLVPGYYNEQFF. Variable domain in full (rest from reference TRBV5-1 and TRBJ2-1): KAGVTQTPRYLIKTRGQQVTLSCSPISGHRSVSWYQQTPGQGLQFLFEYFSETQRNKGNFPGRFSGRQFSNSRSEMNVSTLELGDSALYLCASSLVPGYYNEQFFGPGTRLTVL.

The CDR3 DNA reads TGTGCCAGCAGTCCAGGGGACAGCGTTGAGCAGTACTTC. It is translated as CASSPGDSVEQYF. The chain couples TRBV27 to TRBJ2-7; 7 nucleotides match TRBD1. Germline V gene lookup returns CDR1 MNHEY and CDR2 SMNVEV (reference sequence). This CDR3 comprises 13 residues. The J segment lost 7 bases and the V segment lost 5 bases, leaving 8 bases of the junction unmatched.

This clone occurred once. This chain uses TRBV5-1 with TRBJ2-2; 12 bases map to TRBD2. CDR3 size: 17 residues. Trimming cost V 4 bases and J 0 bases; bases outside gene matches: 4. CDR1 SGHRS and CDR2 YFSETQ come from the germline V gene. CDR3 nucleotides: TGCGCCAGCAGCGGGCGGACTAGCGGGACGAACACCGGGGAGCTGTTTTTT. Its protein is CASSGRTSGTNTGELFF.

The chain combines TRBV7-9 with TRBJ1-2; 7 nucleotides line up with TRBD1. Trimming removed 6 bases from V and 4 bases from J; junction bases left unmatched: 11. CDR3 size: 15 residues. Germline V gene lookup returns CDR1 SEHNR and CDR2 FQNEAQ (reference sequence). As DNA, the CDR3 is TGTGCCAGCAGTCCCCCGACAGGGTACGGCTATGGCTACACCTTC. This sequence encodes CASSPPTGYGYGYTF. Full variable domain (outside the CDR3, taken from reference TRBV7-9 and TRBJ1-2): DTGVSQNPRHKITKRGQNVTFRCDPISEHNRLYWYRQTLGQGPEFLTYFQNEAQLEKSRLLSDRFSAERPKGSFSTLEIQRTEQGDSAMYLCASSPPTGYGYGYTFGSGTRLTVV.

The J gene is TRBJ2-7, the V gene TRBV5-1; TRBD2 matches 8 bases. Trimming took 6 bases from V and 3 from J; bases not matched to a gene: 5. The germline gives CDR1 SGHRS, CDR2 YFSETQ. The CDR3 totals 13 residues. This CDR3 is CASTREGGYEQYF. CDR3 sequence (DNA): TGCGCCAGCACCCGGGAGGGGGGCTACGAGCAGTACTTC. Combining the CDR3 with reference TRBV5-1 and TRBJ2-7 gives the whole variable domain KAGVTQTPRYLIKTRGQQVTLSCSPISGHRSVSWYQQTPGQGLQFLFEYFSETQRNKGNFPGRFSGRQFSNSRSEMNVSTLELGDSALYLCASTREGGYEQYFGPGTRLTVT.

The rearrangement uses TRBV27 and TRBJ2-3; 16 bases map to TRBD2. The V segment lost 10 bases and the J segment 0 bases; nucleotides outside the gene matches: 4. From germline, CDR1 is MNHEY and CDR2 SMNVEV (reference sequence). This CDR3 has 16 residues. The CDR3 spells CATGTSGGGSTDTQYF. In nucleotides, the CDR3 is TGTGCCACCGGGACTAGCGGGGGGGGGAGCACAGATACGCAGTATTTT.